These 21 T cell receptor beta chains were sequenced from one sample in a study of metastatic and nonmetastatic thyroid tumors. TCRdb ran MiXCR on the PCR reads. This sample yields some 40,000 clones, of which over 15% are seen a single time; approximately 14% belongs to the top ten. All patients were treatment-naive before thyroid surgery. Input material: tumor tissue. The origin of the receptors is a female donor with papillary thyroid cancer or a benign thyroid nodule (not recorded which). Some clones in this sample may be carry-over from other donors' samples.

This clone showed up many times. This sequence joins TRBV5-1 and TRBJ2-3; no firm D call. Trimming removed 6 bases from V and 6 bases from J, with 11 bases in between. The CDR3 covers 12 residues. Germline values: CDR1 SGHRS, CDR2 YFSETQ. Here the CDR3 DNA reads TGCGCCAGCACTGGGCCTGCGGATACGCAGTATTTT. Amino acid sequence: CASTGPADTQYF.

This clone appeared once. A junction end diverges from the germline sequence, so it may reflect a read error. The chain links TRBV11-2 to TRBJ2-3; D is perhaps TRBD1 (6 bases). The CDR3 covers 12 residues. The V gene's germline CDR1 is SGHAT and CDR2 FQNNGV. DNA of the CDR3: TGTGCCAGCAGCTTGGCCCTACAGGGATCGCAATTT. Protein: CASSLALQGSQF.

The V call is TRBV20-1, the J call TRBJ2-7; 7 nucleotides agree with TRBD1. Looked up from germline, CDR1 is DFQATT and CDR2 is SNEGSKA (reference sequence). This CDR3 region has 14 residues. V was clipped by 4 bases and J by 3 bases; unmatched bases: 9. The CDR3: CSAKGAGLRYEQYF. Here the CDR3 DNA reads TGCAGTGCTAAGGGGGCAGGACTCCGCTACGAGCAGTACTTC.

In this sample, this clone turned up many times. This sequence joins TRBV25-1 and TRBJ1-6, with 8 positions matching TRBD1. This CDR3 is built from 15 residues. Germline V gives CDR1 MGHDK, CDR2 SYGVNS. V lost 4 bases, J lost 10 bases, and 9 bases stayed unmatched. In DNA form, the CDR3 reads TGTGCCAGCAGTGCCCTTCAGGGGGCTCGGTCACCCCTCCACTTT. Amino acids: CASSALQGARSPLHF.

V usage is TRBV7-6 and J usage is TRBJ2-3, with no clear D. The length of the CDR3 is 17 residues. With 3 bases removed from V and 0 bases from J, the gap between germline ends came to 16 bases. The germline CDR1 and CDR2 sequences are SGHVS and FNYEAQ. CDR3 bases: TGTGCCAGCAGCTTGAGGCCTGGGTGTACTAGCACAGATACGCAGTATTTT. Translating it yields CASSLRPGCTSTDTQYF.

This clone was picked up many times. The chain couples TRBV5-1 to TRBJ2-1; TRBD1 matches at 8 bases. Trimming took 8 bases from V and 7 from J; bases not matched to a gene: 11. This CDR3 is built from 14 residues. Germline V CDR1 and CDR2: SGHRS, YFSETQ. The CDR3: CASRRWTGWNEQFF. CDR3 nucleotide sequence: TGCGCCAGTCGTAGGTGGACAGGGTGGAATGAGCAGTTCTTC.

Of note for this clone: Just one base apart from a much larger clone, this may be a read error. The chain uses TRBV5-1 and TRBJ2-3; D gene ambiguous. Trimming shortened V by 4 bases and J by 2 bases, and 8 bases separated the two germline ends. In germline, CDR1 is SGHRS, CDR2 YFSETQ. The CDR3 is made up of 13 amino acids. CDR3 protein: CASSLTNTDTQYF. In DNA form, the CDR3 reads TGCGCCAGCAGCCTGACAAACACAGATACGCAGTATTTT.

This clone was recorded a few times. The chain couples TRBV28 to TRBJ1-2; 8 nucleotides match TRBD1. The junction had 7 bases not matched to a gene; V was cut back by 5 bases and J by 5 bases. The CDR3 length is 14 residues. In germline, CDR1 is MDHEN, CDR2 SYDVKM. The CDR3 is CASSLTGVGYGYTF. DNA for the CDR3: TGTGCCAGCAGTCTGACAGGGGTCGGGTATGGCTACACCTTC.

This clone appeared many times. The chain recombines TRBV5-1 with TRBJ2-1, with D maybe TRBD2 (6 bases). CDR3 length equals 13 residues. Trimming pared 2 bases from V and 6 bases from J, leaving 9 bases between. Germline V lookup: CDR1 SGHRS, CDR2 YFSETQ. The CDR3 sequence: CASSFSSVNEQFF. CDR3 DNA sequence: TGCGCCAGCAGCTTCTCTAGCGTCAATGAGCAGTTCTTC.

The V call is TRBV20-1, the J call TRBJ2-7; D perhaps matches TRBD1 (6 bases). Germline values: CDR1 DFQATT, CDR2 SNEGSKA (reference sequence). V was cut by 1 base and J by 2 bases, with 15 bases left in between. The CDR3 spans 15 residues. The CDR3 nucleotides read TGCAGTGCTAGAGGTACAGGGTTGTTCGCCTACGAGCAGTACTTC. It is translated as CSARGTGLFAYEQYF.

This clone was picked up many times. The gene calls are TRBV20-1 and TRBJ2-5; no reliable D call. Germline V CDR1 and CDR2: DFQATT, SNEGSKA (reference sequence). Trimming shortened V by 2 bases and J by 5 bases, and 18 bases separated the two germline ends. CDR3 length: 15 residues. This CDR3 is CSARSTTGRAETQYF. The CDR3 coding sequence is TGCAGTGCTAGATCTACGACGGGCCGGGCGGAGACCCAGTACTTC.

The chain is built from TRBV11-1 and TRBJ2-1; 10 bases align to TRBD1. Looked up from germline, CDR1 is SGHAT and CDR2 is FQDESV (reference sequence). The CDR3 has 15 residues. V lost 5 bases and J lost 6; bases outside the gene matches: 7. This CDR3 is CASSPGTGALNEQFF. CDR3 bases: TGTGCCAGCAGCCCCGGGACAGGGGCGCTCAATGAGCAGTTCTTC.

As concerns this clone: Possible read error: a much larger clone is one base away. The chain recombines TRBV6-4 with TRBJ2-1, with D uncertain. The CDR3 spans 15 residues. Per germline, CDR1 MRHNA and CDR2 SNTAGT. The V and J ends lost 0 bases and 6 bases respectively, with 12 bases between them. CDR3 sequence reads: CASSDSETSLNEQFF. The CDR3 coding sequence is TGTGCCAGCAGTGACTCTGAGACATCTCTCAATGAGCAGTTCTTC.

With regard to this clone: The junction departs from the called germline gene at one end, perhaps through a read error. The chain carries TRBV11-2 and TRBJ1-3; tentatively, D is TRBD1 (5 bases). From germline, CDR1 is SGHAT and CDR2 FQNNGV. The CDR3 loop spans 18 amino acids. The CDR3: CANSLDGAWCGAGNTIYF. In DNA, the CDR3 is TGTGCCAACAGCTTAGATGGGGCATGGTGTGGTGCTGGAAACACCATATATTTT. Complete variable domain (other parts from reference TRBV11-2 and TRBJ1-3): EAGVAQSPRYKIIEKRQSVAFWCNPISGHATLYWYQQILGQGPKLLIQFQNNGVVDDSQLPKDRFSAERLKGVDSTLKIQPAKLEDSAVYLCANSLDGAWCGAGNTIYFGEGSWLTVV.

This clone was found a few times. The chain couples TRBV6-4 to TRBJ2-2, with 8 bases identical to TRBD2. Per germline, CDR1 MRHNA and CDR2 SNTAGT. The CDR3 is 13 residues long. The V and J ends lost 3 bases and 6 bases, in that order; junction bases with no gene match: 0. The CDR3 coding sequence is TGTGCCAGCAGTGAGACTAGCGCCGGGGAGCTGTTTTTT. Amino acid sequence: CASSETSAGELFF.

At least ten counts were recorded for this clone. J is TRBJ2-3 and V is TRBV5-6; D not certain. V lost 4 bases, J lost 2 bases, and 8 bases lay in between. Germline V lookup: CDR1 SGHDT, CDR2 YYEEEE. There are 13 residues in the CDR3. CDR3 in amino acids: CASSPPNTDTQYF. As DNA, the CDR3 is TGTGCCAGCAGCCCGCCTAACACAGATACGCAGTATTTT. Using reference TRBV5-6 and TRBJ2-3 for the parts outside the CDR3, the full variable domain is DAGVTQSPTHLIKTRGQQVTLRCSPKSGHDTVSWYQQALGQGPQFIFQYYEEEERQRGNFPDRFSGHQFPNYSSELNVNALLLGDSALYLCASSPPNTDTQYFGPGTRLTVL.

Details on this clone: This clone may be a read error of a much larger clone one base away. The same CDR3 also results from other DNA sequences found in this sample. The genes are TRBV6-1 and TRBJ1-5; D is ambiguous. The V and J ends lost 6 bases and 0 bases respectively, with 12 bases between them. The V gene's germline CDR1 is MNHNS and CDR2 SASEGT. The CDR3 is 15 residues long. The CDR3 reads CASSFSGNSNQPQHF. As DNA, the CDR3 is TGTGCCAGCAGCTTTAGTGGGAATAGCAATCAGCCCCAGCATTTT.

This clone has only a few counts. The chain links TRBV2 to TRBJ1-5; no clear D gene. CDR3 size: 12 residues. The germline V gene encodes CDR1 SNHLY and CDR2 FYNNEI. V was cut by 7 bases and J by 7 bases, with 11 bases left in between. CDR3 sequence: CASMGGGQPQHF. CDR3 DNA sequence: TGTGCCAGCATGGGTGGAGGGCAGCCCCAGCATTTT. Supplemented by reference TRBV2 and TRBJ1-5, the full variable domain reads EPEVTQTPSHQVTQMGQEVILRCVPISNHLYFYWYRQILGQKVEFLVSFYNNEISEKSEIFDDQFSVERPDGSNFTLKIRSTKLEDSAMYFCASMGGGQPQHFGDGTRLSIL.

Remarks on this clone: A clone one base away is much larger, so this may be a read error. This sample includes further DNA sequences coding for the same CDR3. In nucleotides, the CDR3 is TGTGCCAGCAGCCGGGGGGAATTTAATGAAAAACTGTTTTTT. It encodes CASSRGEFNEKLFF. The chain is built from TRBV7-9 and TRBJ1-4; D perhaps matches TRBD1 (5 bases). The CDR3 covers 14 residues. V was trimmed by 5 bases and J by 4 bases, leaving 11 bases between them. The V gene's germline CDR1 is SEHNR and CDR2 FQNEAQ (reference sequence).

This clone was counted ten times or more. This chain joins TRBV5-4 and TRBJ1-2; D is possibly TRBD1 (6 bases). The CDR3 consists of 15 residues. Trimming left V 2 bases short and J 2 bases short, with 13 bases between. From germline, CDR1 is SGHNT and CDR2 YYREEE (reference sequence). CDR3 loop: CASSLQGFRNYGYTF. CDR3 nucleotides: TGTGCCAGCAGCTTACAGGGTTTTAGGAACTATGGCTACACCTTC.

The V call is TRBV9, the J call TRBJ2-7; 8 bases match TRBD2. Germline V lookup: CDR1 SGDLS, CDR2 YYNGEE. CDR3 length equals 15 residues. The V and J ends lost 4 bases and 2 bases, in that order; junction bases with no gene match: 8. The CDR3, as DNA: TGTGCCAGCAGCCCTTGGGTAGCGGGGCCCTACGAGCAGTACTTC. Encoded protein: CASSPWVAGPYEQYF.